This T cell receptor (beta chain) originates from a study of beta chain features in type 1 diabetes. As for the study in general: Patients did not differ from healthy donors in age, gender or cell yield. Points from the study as a whole: Relative to healthy donors, patients appeared to have naive, central memory and Treg TCRB repertoires that were more similar. The study left unresolved whether HLA type influences TCRB rearrangement. Among all four CD4+ subsets, Type 1 diabetes patients had TCRB CDR3s that were moderately but significantly shorter.

Germline-derived CDR1 and CDR2 are MDHEN and SYDVKM. The CDR3 runs to 15 residues. The germline V and J ends were trimmed by 6 bases and 0 bases, with 15 bases remaining between them. The entirety of the isolated RNA underwent reverse transcription, so expressed TCRB transcripts were sequenced. Profiled with immunoSEQ multiplex PCR; TCRdb holds only in-frame clones, not every one. Of more than 300,000 clones listed, around 13% are singletons. In its sample, this clone was seen a few times. The antigen is unknown. Sorting with CD45RO/CCR7/CD25/CD127/CD95/CD27 yielded naive, central memory, regulatory and stem-like memory CD4+ cells.

Sequencing input: naive CD4+ T cells from blood. The origin of this receptor is a woman in her late teens or twenties with type 1 diabetes. The chain links TRBV28 to TRBJ2-7, with a tentative D call TRBD1 (6 bases). Here the CDR3 reads CASRPGTTPSYEQYF. In nucleotides, the CDR3 is TGTGCCAGCAGGCCCGGGACAACGCCCTCCTACGAGCAGTACTTC. Together with reference TRBV28 and TRBJ2-7, the CDR3 gives the full variable domain: DVKVTQSSRYLVKRTGEKVFLECVQDMDHENMFWYRQDPGLGLRLIYFSYDVKMKEKGDIPEGYSVSREKKERFSLILESASTNQTSMYLCASRPGTTPSYEQYFGPGTRLTVT.